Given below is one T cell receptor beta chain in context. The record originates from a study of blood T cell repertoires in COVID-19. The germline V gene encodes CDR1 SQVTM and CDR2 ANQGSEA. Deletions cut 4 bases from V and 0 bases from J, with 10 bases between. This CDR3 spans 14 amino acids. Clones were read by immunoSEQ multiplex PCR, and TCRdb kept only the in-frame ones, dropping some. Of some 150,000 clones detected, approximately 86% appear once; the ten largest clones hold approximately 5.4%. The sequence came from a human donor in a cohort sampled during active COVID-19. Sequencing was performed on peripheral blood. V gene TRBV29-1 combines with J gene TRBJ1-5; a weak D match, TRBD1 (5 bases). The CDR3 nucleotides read TGCAGCGTTGGGGGTAGGGGTAGCAATCAGCCCCAGCATTTT. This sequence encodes CSVGGRGSNQPQHF.